The present T cell receptor (beta chain) was sequenced within a study of blood T cell repertoires in COVID-19. Study-wide background: Italy, Spain and the United States were the sources of the convalescent and acute COVID-19 samples.

The protocol was immunoSEQ multiplex PCR, while the TCRdb copy is restricted to in-frame clones and leaves out a portion. The sample has 200,000 to 250,000 clones, about nine tenths seen once. Germline V gives CDR1 SEHNR, CDR2 FQNEAQ (reference sequence). The CDR3 totals 14 residues. The J segment lost 6 bases and the V segment lost 3 bases, leaving 5 bases of the junction unmatched. The sequenced sample was peripheral blood. The source of this sequence is a man older than 75 with acute or convalescent COVID-19. V is TRBV7-9 and J is TRBJ2-1; TRBD2 matches 7 bases. CDR3 residues: CASSLTSLINEQFF. Here the CDR3 DNA reads TGTGCCAGCAGCTTGACTAGCTTAATCAATGAGCAGTTCTTC.